These T cell receptor beta chains were read from a single sample in a study of blood T cell repertoires in COVID-19. Assay used: immunoSEQ multiplex PCR; TCRdb lists only in-frame clones, some missing. The sample comprises tens of thousands of clones, 75% to 90% of which are singletons, and roughly 21% rests with the top ten. Sequenced input: peripheral blood. The receptors originated from a woman aged 80 or over with acute or convalescent COVID-19. CDR3s include the opening cysteine and the closing phenylalanine or tryptophan. Each record gives: J gene, clone size, V gene, D gene, CDR3 protein, CDR3 DNA. D genes are given only for firm matches. Expanded clones are given a class, and other clones once, few, many or no size at all.

>TRBJ2-1|.|TRBV5-1|TRBD2
CASSGLASLFGEQFF
TGCGCCAGCAGCGGACTAGCCTCTCTGTTTGGTGAGCAGTTCTTC
>TRBJ1-1|.|TRBV19|.
CASSIDVGRTEAFF
TGTGCCAGTAGTATAGATGTGGGGCGCACTGAAGCTTTCTTT
>TRBJ2-1|.|TRBV13|TRBD2
CASSRTTSGQAYNEQFF
TGTGCCAGCAGCCGGACTACTAGCGGGCAAGCCTACAATGAGCAGTTCTTC
>TRBJ2-1|.|TRBV7-5|.
CVSGTSGLVGDEQFF
TGTGTCTCGGGGACTAGCGGCCTGGTAGGTGATGAGCAGTTCTTC
>TRBJ2-7|.|TRBV12-5|TRBD1
CASGLIQGQGYEQYF
TGTGCTAGTGGTTTGATCCAGGGACAGGGTTACGAGCAGTACTTC
>TRBJ2-1|few|TRBV5-4|TRBD1
CASSLPGQVYNEQFF
TGTGCCAGCAGCCTACCGGGACAGGTCTACAATGAGCAGTTCTTC
>TRBJ1-5|.|TRBV7-9|TRBD1
CASSPDRGLQPQHF
TGTGCCAGCAGCCCGGACAGGGGGCTTCAGCCCCAGCATTTT
>TRBJ2-5|.|TRBV9|.
CASSLRGSEGQTQYF
TGTGCCAGCAGCCTCAGAGGATCAGAAGGTCAGACCCAGTACTTC
>TRBJ1-4|.|TRBV5-1|TRBD1
CASSQNRGVRGRSEKLFF
TGCGCCAGCAGCCAAAATCGTGGAGTTAGGGGGCGTTCCGAAAAACTGTTTTTT
>TRBJ1-2|.|TRBV27|TRBD1
CASSLSGRGGRHYGYTF
TGTGCCAGCAGTTTATCGGGTCGAGGGGGCAGGCACTATGGCTACACCTTC
>TRBJ1-1|once|TRBV2|TRBD1
CASSYDRATFF
TGTGCCAGCAGTTATGACAGGGCGACTTTCTTT
>TRBJ2-7|.|TRBV3-1/TRBV3-2|TRBD1
CASSQEEQGMEYF
TGTGCCAGCAGCCAAGAGGAACAGGGGATGGAGTACTTC
>TRBJ2-5|.|TRBV11-2|TRBD2
CASSFGGSGETQYF
TGTGCCAGCAGCTTTGGCGGTAGCGGGGAGACCCAGTACTTC
>TRBJ2-7|.|TRBV29-1|.
CSVDAGYEQYF
TGCAGCGTTGATGCGGGTTACGAGCAGTACTTC
>TRBJ2-2|.|TRBV15|.
CATSSTGNTGELFF
TGTGCCACCAGCAGCACAGGGAACACCGGGGAGCTGTTTTTT
>TRBJ2-1|.|TRBV6-5|.
CASSYSGQGGIGQFF
TGTGCCAGCAGTTACTCGGGCCAGGGGGGAATTGGGCAGTTCTTC
>TRBJ1-1|few|TRBV2|.
CASSVETVNTEAFF
TGTGCCAGCAGTGTCGAGACAGTAAACACTGAAGCTTTCTTT
>TRBJ2-3|.|TRBV28|TRBD2
CASRPTSGSATDTQYF
TGTGCCAGCAGGCCGACTAGCGGGAGTGCCACAGATACGCAGTATTTT
>TRBJ1-6|.|TRBV5-1|TRBD1
CASSFGQGLYNSPLHF
TGCGCCAGCAGCTTCGGACAGGGGTTATATAATTCACCCCTCCACTTT
>TRBJ2-1|few|TRBV6-2/TRBV6-3|TRBD1
CASSRGTETSYNEQFF
TGTGCCAGCAGTCGTGGGACAGAAACATCCTACAATGAGCAGTTCTTC
>TRBJ2-3|.|TRBV3-1/TRBV3-2|TRBD2
CASSQSLAGSGDTQYF
TGTGCCAGCAGCCAATCCCTAGCGGGGTCGGGGGATACGCAGTATTTT
>TRBJ1-1|.|TRBV6-5|.
CASSTGFEAFF
TGTGCCAGCAGCACCGGGTTCGAAGCTTTCTTT
>TRBJ2-7|once|TRBV18|TRBD1
CASSPQGAHVHEQYF
TGTGCCAGCTCACCACAGGGGGCTCACGTCCACGAGCAGTACTTC
>TRBJ2-1|.|TRBV9|.
CASSERSSYNEQFF
TGTGCCAGCAGCGAGCGGAGCTCCTACAATGAGCAGTTCTTC
>TRBJ2-7|.|TRBV19|TRBD1
CASRPAPGQGYYEQYF
TGTGCCAGTAGGCCCGCTCCGGGACAGGGGTACTACGAGCAGTACTTC